This T cell receptor (beta chain) was sequenced during a study of radiation and T cells in renal cell carcinoma. The wider study: Nephrectomy followed 15 Gy stereotactic body radiation by 4 weeks.

Stated time point: blood 2 weeks post-SBRT. Treatment denoted: 15 Gy SBRT to primary tumor, nephrectomy 4 weeks later. Blood was sampled at baseline, 2 weeks and 4 weeks after SBRT. Regarding the study as a whole: In blood, top tumor clones expanded by 2 weeks, shrinking by 4.

On this clone itself: The antigen remains unidentified.

There are 13 residues in the CDR3. Trimming cost V 7 bases and J 1 base, with 12 bases left between them. The germline gives CDR1 GTSNPN, CDR2 SVGIG (reference sequence). Using immunoSEQ multiplex PCR, the repertoire was profiled, and TCRdb retains in-frame clones only, with some absent. The repertoire holds some 150,000 clones, with over 80% as singletons. Sample: blood, taken from a patient whose treatment included radiotherapy and nephrectomy. The receptor was isolated from a woman aged 50 to 60 with renal cell carcinoma. This chain uses TRBV30 with TRBJ2-3; D possibly matches TRBD1 or TRBD2 (5 bases each). CDR3 protein: CASRDRGTDTQYF. For the CDR3, the DNA is TGTGCCTCCCGGGACCGGGGCACAGATACGCAGTATTTT.